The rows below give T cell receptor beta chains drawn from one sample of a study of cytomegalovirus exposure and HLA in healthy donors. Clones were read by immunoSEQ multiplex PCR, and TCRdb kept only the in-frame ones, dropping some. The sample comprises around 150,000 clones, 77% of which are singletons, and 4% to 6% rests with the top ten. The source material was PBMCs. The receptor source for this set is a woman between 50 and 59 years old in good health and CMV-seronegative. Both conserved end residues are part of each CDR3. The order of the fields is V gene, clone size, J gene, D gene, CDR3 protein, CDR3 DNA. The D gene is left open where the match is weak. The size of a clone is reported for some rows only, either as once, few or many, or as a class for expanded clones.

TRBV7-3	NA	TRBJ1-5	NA	CASSGLDRDQPQHF	TGTGCCAGCAGCGGTCTAGACAGAGACCAGCCCCAGCATTTT
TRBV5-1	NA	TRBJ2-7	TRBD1	CASSLGDRDYEQYF	TGCGCCAGCAGCTTGGGGGACAGGGACTACGAGCAGTACTTC
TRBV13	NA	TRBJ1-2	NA	CASSYSSGINYGYTF	TGTGCCAGCAGTTACAGTTCAGGGATTAACTATGGCTACACCTTC
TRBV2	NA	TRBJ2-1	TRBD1	CASNPRQGATQFF	TGTGCCAGCAACCCTCGGCAGGGGGCGACGCAGTTCTTC
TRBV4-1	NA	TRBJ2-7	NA	CASSQQVWNEQYF	TGCGCCAGCAGCCAACAGGTCTGGAACGAGCAGTACTTC
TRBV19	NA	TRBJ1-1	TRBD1	CASSRTGEVTEAFF	TGTGCCAGTAGTAGGACAGGGGAAGTCACTGAAGCTTTCTTT
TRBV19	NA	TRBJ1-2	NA	CASSMGTPMWYGYTF	TGTGCCAGTAGTATGGGCACCCCAATGTGGTATGGCTACACCTTC
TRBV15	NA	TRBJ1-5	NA	CATSLDSRNQPQHF	TGTGCCACCAGCCTGGACTCCCGGAATCAGCCCCAGCATTTT
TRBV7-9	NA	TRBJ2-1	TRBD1	CASSSDREYNEQFF	TGTGCCAGCAGCTCGGACAGGGAATACAATGAGCAGTTCTTC
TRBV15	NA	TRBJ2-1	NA	CATSRDIYNEQFF	TGTGCCACCAGCAGAGACATTTACAATGAGCAGTTCTTC
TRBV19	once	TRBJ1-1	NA	CASSSRRDGDTEAFF	TGTGCCAGTAGTTCCCGACGGGATGGGGACACTGAAGCTTTCTTT
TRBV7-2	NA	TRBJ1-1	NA	CASSPAGGRTEAFF	TGTGCCAGCAGCCCGGCGGGGGGGCGGACTGAAGCTTTCTTT
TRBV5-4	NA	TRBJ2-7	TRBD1	CASSLGQGNSYEQYF	TGTGCCAGCAGCCTCGGACAGGGCAACAGCTACGAGCAGTACTTC
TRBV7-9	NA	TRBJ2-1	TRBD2	CASSFLAGDNEQFF	TGTGCCAGCAGCTTTCTAGCGGGGGACAATGAGCAGTTCTTC
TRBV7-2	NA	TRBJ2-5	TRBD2	CASSLVSGGAGETQYF	TGTGCCAGCAGCTTAGTTAGCGGGGGGGCGGGGGAGACCCAGTACTTC
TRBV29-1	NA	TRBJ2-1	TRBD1	CSAGTGGDNEQFF	TGCAGCGCTGGGACAGGGGGTGACAATGAGCAGTTCTTC
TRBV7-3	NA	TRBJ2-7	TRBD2	CASSLRGPTSGNYEQYF	TGTGCCAGCAGCTTAAGGGGCCCGACTAGCGGCAACTACGAGCAGTACTTC
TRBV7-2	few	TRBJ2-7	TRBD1	CASSTGQGSSYEQYF	TGTGCCAGCAGTACGGGACAGGGATCGTCCTACGAGCAGTACTTC
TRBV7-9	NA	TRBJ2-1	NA	CASSSGPNEQFF	TGTGCCAGCAGCTCCGGTCCCAATGAGCAGTTCTTC
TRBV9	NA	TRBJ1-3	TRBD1	CASSLSGTGVSGNTIYF	TGTGCCAGCAGCCTGTCCGGGACAGGGGTTTCTGGAAACACCATATATTTT
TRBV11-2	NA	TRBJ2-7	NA	CASSLSLRGEQYF	TGTGCCAGCAGCTTAAGTCTTAGGGGAGAGCAGTACTTC
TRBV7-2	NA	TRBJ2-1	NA	CASSLLGTALGYNEQFF	TGTGCCAGCAGCTTACTAGGCACGGCGCTGGGCTACAATGAGCAGTTCTTC
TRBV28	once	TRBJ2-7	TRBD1	CASSPPVGGPYEQYF	TGTGCCAGCAGCCCACCGGTAGGGGGCCCCTACGAGCAGTACTTC
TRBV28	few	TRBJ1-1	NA	CASSLQVNSEAFF	TGTGCCAGCAGTCTACAGGTGAACAGCGAAGCTTTCTTT
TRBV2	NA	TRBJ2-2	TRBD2	CASSDLAGGRELFF	TGTGCCAGCAGTGATTTAGCGGGGGGCCGGGAGCTGTTTTTT
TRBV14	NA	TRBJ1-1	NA	CASSQVRSNGAEAFF	TGTGCCAGCAGCCAAGTAAGGTCGAACGGGGCTGAAGCTTTCTTT
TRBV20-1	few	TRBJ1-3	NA	CSVVSGNTIYF	TGCAGTGTAGTCTCTGGAAACACCATATATTTT
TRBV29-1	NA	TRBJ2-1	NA	CSVEVGRLGEQFF	TGCAGCGTTGAAGTGGGGAGGCTGGGTGAGCAGTTCTTC
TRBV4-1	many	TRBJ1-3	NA	CASSQAGSIGGNTIYF	TGCGCCAGCAGCCAAGCGGGGAGTATCGGAGGAAACACCATATATTTT
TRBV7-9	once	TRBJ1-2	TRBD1	CASSLETGDYGYTF	TGTGCCAGCAGCTTGGAAACAGGGGACTATGGCTACACCTTC
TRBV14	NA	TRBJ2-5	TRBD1	CASSHGQGGKETQYF	TGTGCCAGCAGCCACGGACAGGGAGGAAAAGAGACCCAGTACTTC
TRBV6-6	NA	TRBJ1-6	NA	CASSPTSAGGSSPLHF	TGTGCCAGCAGTCCAACTTCAGCCGGCGGCAGTTCACCCCTCCACTTT
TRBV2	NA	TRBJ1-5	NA	CASSIDRTQNQPQHF	TGTGCCAGCAGCATCGACAGGACTCAAAATCAGCCCCAGCATTTT
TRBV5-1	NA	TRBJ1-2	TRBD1	CASSRQGDYGYTF	TGCGCCAGCAGCCGACAGGGTGACTATGGCTACACCTTC
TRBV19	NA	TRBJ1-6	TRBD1	CASSIGTGEGALHF	TGTGCCAGTAGTATCGGGACAGGGGAAGGGGCCCTCCACTTT
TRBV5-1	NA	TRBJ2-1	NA	CASSLEAGLDEQFF	TGCGCCAGCAGCTTGGAGGCAGGGCTCGATGAGCAGTTCTTC